This T cell receptor beta chain stems from a study of regulatory and conventional T cells in RAG deficiency. Points from the study as a whole: Compared with controls, unique Treg TCR beta sequences dropped about 110-fold in Omenn syndrome and CID/AS. Shorter CDR3s in all patient subsets; >85% Treg-Tconv overlap in Omenn. Shannon entropy fell and Simpson indices rose in RAG-deficient patients.

The germline V gene encodes CDR1 DFQATT and CDR2 SNEGSKA (reference sequence). V lost 0 bases to trimming and J lost 3 bases, with 2 bases between them. The CDR3 covers 11 residues. TCRdb keeps only in-frame clones here, not all; method: immunoSEQ multiplex PCR. This table holds tens of thousands of clones, over 80% found once. In regard to this clone: Antigen: not known.

Genomic DNA came from blood regulatory T cells gated CD4+ CD25-high CD127-low. These same data were also listed under a study on regulatory T cells. That paper adds: The primer mix had 52 TRBV and 13 TRBJ primers. Regulatory T cells showed the strongest V-J pair restriction and V/J gene skewing among patient repertoires.

This sequence originates from a human donor in good health. Input material: Tregs sorted from blood. The chain is built from TRBV20-1 and TRBJ1-2; D not resolved. CDR3 loop: CSARDYYGYTF. Written as DNA, the CDR3 is TGCAGTGCTAGAGATTACTATGGCTACACCTTC.